What follows describes a single TCR beta chain. TCRbeta library preparation incorporated unique molecular identifiers. TCRdb passed the PCR reads through MiXCR, listing each CDR3 protein once. Counted here are around 400,000 distinct CDR3 sequences, roughly 10% occurring once; the ten biggest clones make up 4.5% to 6.5%. V gave up 4 bases and J gave up 6 bases; unmatched junction bases: 3. Germline V gene data show CDR1 as SGHRS and CDR2 as YFSETQ. This CDR3 has 15 amino acids. This sample is drawn from a study of T-cell reconstitution after alpha-beta-depleted transplantation in children. The clonotype originates from a human donor who donated a stem cell graft to a child with acute myeloid leukemia. The genes are TRBV5-1 and TRBJ2-3; 15 nucleotides agree with TRBD2. The specimen was PBMCs from the stem cell graft donor, collected from the stem cell graft. CDR3: CASSTGTSGGDTQYF. The CDR3 DNA follows: TGCGCCAGCAGCACCGGGACTAGCGGGGGGGATACGCAGTATTTT. Using reference TRBV5-1 and TRBJ2-3 for the parts outside the CDR3, the full variable domain is KAGVTQTPRYLIKTRGQQVTLSCSPISGHRSVSWYQQTPGQGLQFLFEYFSETQRNKGNFPGRFSGRQFSNSRSEMNVSTLELGDSALYLCASSTGTSGGDTQYFGPGTRLTVL.